This record covers a single T cell receptor (beta chain). Without exception, participants with HIV were treated in the United States. These data originate in a study of long-term antiretroviral therapy in people with HIV. Study information: Some samples came about a decade before the 2015 immediate-ART recommendation, and these were the earliest.

Germline lookup yields CDR1 SGHAT and CDR2 FQNNGV. The CDR3 consists of 15 residues. Trimming cost V 5 bases and J 1 base, with 14 bases left between them. Sequencing used immunoSEQ v3.0 at survey level. Here immunoSEQ multiplex PCR was the method, and the copy in TCRdb shows in-frame clones only, minus some. Of around 30,000 clones detected, 84% appear once; the ten largest clones hold roughly 6.5%. The chain is built from TRBV11-2 and TRBJ1-1; tentative D call: TRBD1 (6 bases). This receptor was taken from a man younger than 30 with HIV. The sample here was unsorted PBMCs, taken 0.4 years after starting antiretroviral therapy. Written as DNA, the CDR3 is TGTGCCAGCAGCGCACAGGGTATACCGAACACTGAAGCTTTCTTT. Amino acids: CASSAQGIPNTEAFF.